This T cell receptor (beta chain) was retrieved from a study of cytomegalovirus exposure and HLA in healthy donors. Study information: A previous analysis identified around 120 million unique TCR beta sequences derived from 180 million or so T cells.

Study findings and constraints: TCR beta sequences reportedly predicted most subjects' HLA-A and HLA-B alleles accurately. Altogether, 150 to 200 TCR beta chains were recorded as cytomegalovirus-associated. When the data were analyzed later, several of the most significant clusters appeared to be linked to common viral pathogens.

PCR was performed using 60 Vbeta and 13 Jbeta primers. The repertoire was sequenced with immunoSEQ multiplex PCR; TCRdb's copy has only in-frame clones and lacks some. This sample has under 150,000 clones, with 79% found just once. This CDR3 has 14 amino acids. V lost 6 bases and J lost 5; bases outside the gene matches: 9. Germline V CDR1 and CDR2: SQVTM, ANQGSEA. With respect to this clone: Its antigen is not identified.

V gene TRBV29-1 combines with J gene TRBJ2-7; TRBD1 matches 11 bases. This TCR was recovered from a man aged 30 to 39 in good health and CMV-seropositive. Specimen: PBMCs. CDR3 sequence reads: CSVGQGGPGDEQYF. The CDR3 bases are TGCAGCGTGGGACAGGGGGGGCCGGGCGACGAGCAGTACTTC.